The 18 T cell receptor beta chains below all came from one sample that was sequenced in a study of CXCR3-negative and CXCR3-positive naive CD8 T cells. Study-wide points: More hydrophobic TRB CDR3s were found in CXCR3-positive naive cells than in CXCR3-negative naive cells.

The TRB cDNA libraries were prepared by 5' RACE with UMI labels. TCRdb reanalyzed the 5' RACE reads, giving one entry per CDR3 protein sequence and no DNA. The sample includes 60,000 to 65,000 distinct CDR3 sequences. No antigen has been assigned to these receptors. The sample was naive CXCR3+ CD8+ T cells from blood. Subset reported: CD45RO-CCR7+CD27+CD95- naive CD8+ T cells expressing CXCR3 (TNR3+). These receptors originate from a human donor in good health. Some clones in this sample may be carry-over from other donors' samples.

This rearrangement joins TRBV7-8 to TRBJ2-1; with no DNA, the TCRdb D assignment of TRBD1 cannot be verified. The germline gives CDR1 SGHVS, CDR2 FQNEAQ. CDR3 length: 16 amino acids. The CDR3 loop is CASSFGGDRRYNEQFF.

CDR3 residues: CATSDYKEGETQYF. This chain uses TRBV15 with TRBJ2-5; the TCRdb D gene call, TRBD2, has no DNA to confirm it. Per germline, CDR1 LNHNV and CDR2 YYDKDF (reference sequence). The length of the CDR3 is 14 residues. Full variable domain (remainder filled in from reference TRBV15 and TRBJ2-5): DAMVIQNPRYQVTQFGKPVTLSCSQTLNHNVMYWYQQKSSQAPKLLFHYYDKDFNNEADTPDNFQSRRPNTSFCFLDIRSPGLGDTAMYLCATSDYKEGETQYFGPGTRLLVL.

The CDR3 sequence: CASSQEGPGRDTGELFF. This chain links TRBV4-3 with TRBJ2-2; without DNA, the TCRdb call of TRBD1 cannot be checked. This CDR3 has 17 residues. Germline CDR1 LGHNA, CDR2 YSLEER.

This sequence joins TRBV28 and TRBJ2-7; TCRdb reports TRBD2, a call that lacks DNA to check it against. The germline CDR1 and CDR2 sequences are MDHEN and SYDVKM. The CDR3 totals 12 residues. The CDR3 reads CASGRDSYEQYF.

The CDR3 here is CASSLDTNRGEQYF. The chain joins TRBV7-9 to TRBJ2-7; TCRdb selects TRBD1, and the lack of DNA leaves this call unchecked. Germline V gives CDR1 SEHNR, CDR2 FQNEAQ (reference sequence). This CDR3 has 14 residues.

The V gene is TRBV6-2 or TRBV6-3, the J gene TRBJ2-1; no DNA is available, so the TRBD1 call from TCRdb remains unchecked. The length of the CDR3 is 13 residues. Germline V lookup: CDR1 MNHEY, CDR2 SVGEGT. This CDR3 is CAGRDRVRDEQFF.

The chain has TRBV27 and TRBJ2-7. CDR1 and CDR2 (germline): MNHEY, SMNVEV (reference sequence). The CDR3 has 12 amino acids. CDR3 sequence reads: CASGFSGVEQYF.

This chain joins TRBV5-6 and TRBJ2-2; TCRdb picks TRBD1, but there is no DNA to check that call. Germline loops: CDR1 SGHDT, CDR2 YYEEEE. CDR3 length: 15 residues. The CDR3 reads CASSTDEGATGELFF.

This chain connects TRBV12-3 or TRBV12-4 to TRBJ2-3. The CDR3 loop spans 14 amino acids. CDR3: CASSLGTSTDTQYF.

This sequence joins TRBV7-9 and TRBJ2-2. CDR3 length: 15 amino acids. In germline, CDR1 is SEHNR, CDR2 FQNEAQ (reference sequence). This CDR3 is CASSLGASNTGELFF.

The CDR3 here is CASSLNGGPVEQYF. The V call is TRBV27, the J call TRBJ2-7; no DNA is available, so the TRBD1 call from TCRdb remains unchecked. The CDR3 contains 14 residues. CDR1 is MNHEY, CDR2 SMNVEV, per germline (reference sequence).

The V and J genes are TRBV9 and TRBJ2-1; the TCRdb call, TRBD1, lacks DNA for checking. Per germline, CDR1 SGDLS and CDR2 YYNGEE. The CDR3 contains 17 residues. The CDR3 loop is CASSDPGRSLPYNEQFF. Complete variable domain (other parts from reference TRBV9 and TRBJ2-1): DSGVTQTPKHLITATGQRVTLRCSPRSGDLSVYWYQQSLDQGLQFLIQYYNGEERAKGNILERFSAQQFPDLHSELNLSSLELGDSALYFCASSDPGRSLPYNEQFFGPGTRLTVL.

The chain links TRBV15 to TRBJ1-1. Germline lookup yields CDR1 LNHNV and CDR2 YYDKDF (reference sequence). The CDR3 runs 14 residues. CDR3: CATSRERVRTEAFF.

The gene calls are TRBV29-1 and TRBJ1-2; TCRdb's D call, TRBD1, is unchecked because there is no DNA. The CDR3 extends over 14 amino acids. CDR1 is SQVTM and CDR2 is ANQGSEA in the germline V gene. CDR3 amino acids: CSVMDRAHIYGYTF.

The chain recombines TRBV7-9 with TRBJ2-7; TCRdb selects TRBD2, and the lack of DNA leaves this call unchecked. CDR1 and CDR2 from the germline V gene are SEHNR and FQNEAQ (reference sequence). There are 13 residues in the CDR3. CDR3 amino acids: CASSLRADYEQYF.

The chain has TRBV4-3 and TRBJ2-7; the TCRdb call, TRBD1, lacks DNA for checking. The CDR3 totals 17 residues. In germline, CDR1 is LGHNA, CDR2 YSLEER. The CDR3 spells CASSQDWRVGAGYEQYF.

The CDR3: CASSLNAGQGRTKIIQYF. This chain links TRBV7-6 with TRBJ2-4; TCRdb calls TRBD1, which cannot be checked without DNA. The CDR3 covers 18 residues. CDR1 SGHVS and CDR2 FNYEAQ come from the germline V gene.

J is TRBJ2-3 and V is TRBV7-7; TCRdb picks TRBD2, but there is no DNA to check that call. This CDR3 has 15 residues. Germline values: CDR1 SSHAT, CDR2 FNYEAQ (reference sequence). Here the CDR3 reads CASSFSGGAGDTQYF.